The 18 T cell receptor beta chains below all came from one sample that was sequenced in a study of blood T cells in healthy people across ages. A second PCR of 7 to 11 cycles used a sample-barcoded 5' primer and a J-beta primer mix. Each CDR3 protein gets one entry after TCRdb re-called the 5' RACE reads with MiXCR. The data show some 900,000 distinct CDR3 sequences, roughly 50% seen once. Sequencing was done on a sample of blood. The receptor set was obtained from a young man in good health.

This sequence joins TRBV6-1 and TRBJ2-1, with D hard to call. The germline V and J ends were trimmed by 4 bases and 6 bases, with 13 bases remaining between them. Per germline, CDR1 MNHNS and CDR2 SASEGT. The CDR3 consists of 14 residues. The CDR3: CASSGLGSGNEQFF. CDR3 in DNA: TGTGCCAGCAGTGGACTCGGATCGGGCAATGAGCAGTTCTTC.

The CDR3 region is CASSLSGGTDYGYTF. As DNA, the CDR3 is TGTGCCAGCAGCTTATCAGGGGGCACAGACTATGGCTACACCTTC. The chain carries TRBV7-2 and TRBJ1-2, with 8 bases aligning to TRBD1. Germline values: CDR1 SGHTA, CDR2 FQGNSA. V was clipped by 2 bases and J by 3 bases; unmatched bases: 5. This CDR3 region has 15 residues.

The chain links TRBV4-1 to TRBJ2-2; no firm D call. The V gene lost 1 base and the J gene lost 6 bases, with 6 bases spanning the gap. The CDR3 covers 13 residues. Per the germline V gene, CDR1 is MGHRA and CDR2 is YSYEKL. The CDR3 is CASSQVAPGELFF. The CDR3 DNA reads TGCGCCAGCAGCCAAGTAGCTCCCGGGGAGCTGTTTTTT.

To note about this clonotype: The junction departs from the called germline gene at one end, perhaps through a read error. The V call is TRBV7-7, the J call TRBJ2-2; a weak D match, TRBD2 (6 bases). CDR1 SSHAT and CDR2 FNYEAQ come from the germline V gene (reference sequence). The CDR3 is made up of 17 amino acids. The DNA for the CDR3 is TGTGCTAGCAGCTTAGCAGTGTGGGGGGACCCCACCGGGGAGCTGTTTTTT. This sequence encodes CASSLAVWGDPTGELFF.

Of note for this clonotype: Relative to the germline gene, one junction end is altered; a read error may explain this. The rearrangement links TRBV7-7 to TRBJ2-2; 9 bases match TRBD1. Germline lookup yields CDR1 SSHAT and CDR2 FNYEAQ (reference sequence). CDR3 length: 16 residues. The CDR3 region has the DNA TGTGCTAGCAGCTCACCGACACAGGGGGCGGCCGGGGAGCTGTTTTTT. It is translated as CASSSPTQGAAGELFF.

Only a few counts were recorded for this clonotype. The V gene is TRBV4-3, the J gene TRBJ1-2; tentative D call: TRBD1 (5 bases). Trimming shortened V by 1 base and J by 7 bases, and 10 bases separated the two germline ends. Germline CDR1 reads LGHNA; CDR2 reads YSLEER. The CDR3 runs to 13 residues. The CDR3 reads CASSQGYRSGYTF. CDR3 DNA: TGCGCCAGCAGCCAAGGTTACAGGTCTGGCTACACCTTC.

The rearrangement joins TRBV5-1 to TRBJ2-7; D is tentatively TRBD1 or TRBD2 (6 bases each). The germline V gene has CDR1 SGHRS and CDR2 YFSETQ. The CDR3 covers 15 residues. The ends were cut back, 4 bases at V and 5 bases at J, with 19 bases in the middle. This chain's CDR3 is CASSPLFRGQNEQYF. The CDR3 DNA reads as TGCGCCAGCAGCCCGCTCTTTCGGGGGCAGAACGAGCAGTACTTC.

A word on this clonotype: Germline and junction disagree at one end, which may indicate a read error. J is TRBJ2-5 and V is TRBV7-9, with 9 bases fitting TRBD1. With the DNA end fitting TRBJ2-7 better, the J assignment may be wrong. The CDR3 consists of 14 residues. Germline CDR1 and CDR2: SEHNR and FQNEAQ (reference sequence). DNA for the CDR3: TGTGCCGGCAGCTTAGAATCGGGACAGGGCGAGCAGTACTTC. Protein product: CAGSLESGQGEQYF.

On this clonotype itself: A much larger clone lies a single base off, so this may be a read error. This chain links TRBV7-6 with TRBJ1-2, with a possible D match to TRBD1 (6 bases). This CDR3 is built from 13 residues. Germline lookup yields CDR1 SGHVS and CDR2 FNYEAQ. The CDR3 nucleotides read TGTGCCAGCAGCTTTACAGGGAACTATGGCCACACCTTC. Amino acid sequence: CASSFTGNYGHTF.

The rearrangement uses TRBV12-3 or TRBV12-4 and TRBJ1-5; maybe TRBD1 (6 bases). CDR3 length: 14 residues. V was clipped by 3 bases and J by 5 bases, with 11 bases between them. The CDR3, as DNA: TGTGCCAGCAGTTTTGGGGGGCAGGATCAGCCCCAGCATTTT. Translated, it gives CASSFGGQDQPQHF.

This clonotype came up a few times. This chain links TRBV27 with TRBJ2-7, with D tentatively TRBD2 (5 bases). Trimming took 0 bases from V and 2 from J, leaving 11 bases between them. Germline V lookup: CDR1 MNHEY, CDR2 SMNVEV (reference sequence). The CDR3 runs 15 residues. Here the CDR3 DNA reads TGTGCCAGCAGTTTATCCGCTAGCCAGGCCTACGAGCAGTACTTC. It yields the protein CASSLSASQAYEQYF.

The CDR3 loop reads CAISMTGSGGYTF. For the CDR3, the DNA is TGTGCCATCAGTATGACAGGGTCGGGAGGCTACACCTTC. This chain connects TRBV10-3 to TRBJ1-2; 7 nucleotides agree with TRBD1. The trim removed 5 bases at V and 8 bases at J, leaving 8 bases unmatched. This CDR3 region has 13 residues. CDR1 ENHRY and CDR2 SYGVKD come from the germline V gene.

V usage is TRBV12-3 or TRBV12-4 and J usage is TRBJ1-1; D gene unclear. V was clipped by 11 bases and J by 6 bases, with 22 bases between them. CDR3 length: 14 amino acids. The CDR3 DNA is TGTGCCCTCCGTCCGGCGGTAGGAACAGCTGAAGCTTTCTTT. This sequence encodes CALRPAVGTAEAFF.

This clonotype turned up a few times. The V and J genes are TRBV5-1 and TRBJ2-3; TRBD2 aligns across 8 bases. The germline V gene has CDR1 SGHRS and CDR2 YFSETQ. The CDR3 length is 14 residues. J lost 1 base, V lost 9 bases, and 7 bases had no gene match. The CDR3 here is CATTGGEGTDTQYF. The CDR3 DNA reads as TGCGCCACCACCGGGGGGGAAGGCACAGATACGCAGTATTTT.

This clonotype was seen ten or more times. The chain employs TRBV6-2 or TRBV6-3 and TRBJ2-7; 8 bases map to TRBD1. The V gene's germline CDR1 is MNHEY and CDR2 SVGEGT. The V gene end was trimmed by 1 base and the J gene end by 2 bases; junction bases not matched to a gene: 4. CDR3 length: 15 amino acids. The CDR3 DNA reads as TGTGCCAGCAGTTACTACGGGACAGGTCCCTACGAGCAGTACTTC. Translation gives CASSYYGTGPYEQYF.

The CDR3 protein is CASSFYGGRDNEQFF. Here the CDR3 DNA reads TGTGCCAGCAGTTTCTACGGGGGACGGGACAATGAGCAGTTCTTC. The rearrangement joins TRBV12-3 or TRBV12-4 to TRBJ2-1; tentatively, D is TRBD2 (6 bases). Trimming removed 3 bases from V and 5 bases from J, with 14 bases in between. The CDR3 contains 15 residues.

The V and J genes are TRBV12-3 or TRBV12-4 and TRBJ1-2; the match to TRBD1 covers 10 bases. The CDR3 runs to 13 residues. V shed 9 bases, J shed 7 bases, and the junction held 8 bases outside the gene matches. The CDR3 bases are TGTGCCAGTAAACCGACAGGGGGCCGTGGCTACACCTTC. Its protein is CASKPTGGRGYTF.

This clonotype has a handful of counts. The rearrangement joins TRBV6-5 to TRBJ1-1, with D hard to call. The CDR3 length is 14 residues. Trimming removed 2 bases at V and 2 bases at J, with 9 bases between. CDR1 and CDR2 (germline): MNHEY, SVGAGI. The CDR3 coding sequence is TGTGCCAGCAGTTACCGGGAGATAAACACTGAAGCTTTCTTT. Amino acid sequence: CASSYREINTEAFF.